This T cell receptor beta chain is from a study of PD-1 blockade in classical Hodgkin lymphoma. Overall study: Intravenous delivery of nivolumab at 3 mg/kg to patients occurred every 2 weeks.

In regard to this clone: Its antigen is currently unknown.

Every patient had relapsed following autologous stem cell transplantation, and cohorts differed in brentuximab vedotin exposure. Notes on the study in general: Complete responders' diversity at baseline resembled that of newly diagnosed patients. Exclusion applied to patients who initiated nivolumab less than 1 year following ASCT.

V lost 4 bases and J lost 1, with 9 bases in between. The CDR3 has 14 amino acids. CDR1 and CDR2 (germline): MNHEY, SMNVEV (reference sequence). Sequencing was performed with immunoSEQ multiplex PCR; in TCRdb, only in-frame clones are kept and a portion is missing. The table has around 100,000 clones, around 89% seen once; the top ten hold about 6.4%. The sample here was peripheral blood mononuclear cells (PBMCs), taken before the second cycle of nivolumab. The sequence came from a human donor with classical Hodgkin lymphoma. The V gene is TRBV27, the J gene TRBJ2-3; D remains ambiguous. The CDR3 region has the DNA TGTGCCAGCAGTTGGCAAGAGGGCACAGATACGCAGTATTTT. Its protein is CASSWQEGTDTQYF.